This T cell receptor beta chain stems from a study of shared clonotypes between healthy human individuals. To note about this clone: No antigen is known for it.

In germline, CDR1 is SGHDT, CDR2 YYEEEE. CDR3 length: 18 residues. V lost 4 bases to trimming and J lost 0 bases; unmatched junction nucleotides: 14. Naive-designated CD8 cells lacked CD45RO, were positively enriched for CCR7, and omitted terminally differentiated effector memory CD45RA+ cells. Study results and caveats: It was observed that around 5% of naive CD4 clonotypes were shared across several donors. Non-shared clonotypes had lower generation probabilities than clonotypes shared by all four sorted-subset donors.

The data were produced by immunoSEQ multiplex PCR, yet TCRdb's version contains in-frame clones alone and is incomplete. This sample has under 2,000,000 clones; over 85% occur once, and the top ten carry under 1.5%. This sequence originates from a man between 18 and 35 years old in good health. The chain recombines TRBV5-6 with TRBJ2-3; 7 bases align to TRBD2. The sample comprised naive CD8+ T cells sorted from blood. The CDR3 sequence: CASSPGEGGPLSTDTQYF. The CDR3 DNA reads TGTGCCAGCAGCCCCGGGGAGGGAGGTCCACTGAGCACAGATACGCAGTATTTT.